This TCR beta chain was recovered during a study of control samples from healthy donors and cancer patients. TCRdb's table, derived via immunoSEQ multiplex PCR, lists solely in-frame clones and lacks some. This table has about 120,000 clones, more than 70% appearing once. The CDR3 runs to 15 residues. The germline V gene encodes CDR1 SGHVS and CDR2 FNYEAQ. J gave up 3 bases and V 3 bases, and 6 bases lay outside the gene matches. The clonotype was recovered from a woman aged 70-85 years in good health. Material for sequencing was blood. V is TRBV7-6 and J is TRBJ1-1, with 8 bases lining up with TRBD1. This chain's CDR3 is CASSLNGQGYTEAFF. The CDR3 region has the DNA TGTGCCAGCAGCTTGAACGGACAGGGATACACTGAAGCTTTCTTT.